This T cell receptor beta chain was documented in a study of blood T cell repertoires in COVID-19. Looking at the study overall: Both acute and convalescent COVID-19 samples were obtained from the United States, Italy and Spain.

From germline, CDR1 is MNHEY and CDR2 SVGAGI. Deletions cut 7 bases from V and 2 bases from J, with 15 bases between. The CDR3 consists of 15 residues. Individuals drawn from under 30 US areas were roughly 18 to 89 years old. Source study methods: For nucleated cells, counts were estimated from reference gene primer amplification. Data came from immunoSEQ multiplex PCR; TCRdb stores just in-frame clones and leaves some out. That table supplies the V and J calls and clone size; D and trimming were determined from the DNA. The sample gives under 200,000 clones, over 70% of which show up once; roughly 5% is in the top ten.

The rearrangement joins TRBV6-5 to TRBJ1-3; D remains ambiguous. This TCR was sampled from a woman aged 40 to 50 with acute COVID-19. The sequenced material came from PBMCs or T cells enriched from blood (not recorded which). CDR3 amino acids: CASTVRLGPGNTIYF. CDR3 coding DNA: TGTGCCAGCACCGTAAGGTTGGGCCCTGGAAACACCATATATTTT.